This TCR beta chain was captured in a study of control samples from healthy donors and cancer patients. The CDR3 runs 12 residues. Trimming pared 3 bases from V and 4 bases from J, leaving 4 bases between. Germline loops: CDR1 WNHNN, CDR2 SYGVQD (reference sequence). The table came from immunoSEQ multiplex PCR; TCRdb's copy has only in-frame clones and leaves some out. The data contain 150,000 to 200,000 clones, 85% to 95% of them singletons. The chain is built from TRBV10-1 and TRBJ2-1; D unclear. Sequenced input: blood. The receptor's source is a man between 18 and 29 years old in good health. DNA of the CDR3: TGCGCCAGCAGTGAATTATACAATGAGCAGTTCTTC. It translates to CASSELYNEQFF.